Below are 30 T cell receptor beta chains sequenced from a single sample in a study of blood T cell repertoires in COVID-19. The table came from immunoSEQ multiplex PCR; TCRdb's copy has only in-frame clones and leaves some out. The sample contains 200,000 to 250,000 clones, more than 65% of which appear only once. Specimen: peripheral blood. The receptors stem from a woman aged 55-70 years with acute or convalescent COVID-19.

The sample holds one count of this clone. The chain has TRBV14 and TRBJ2-1; 7 nucleotides match TRBD1. This CDR3 spans 15 amino acids. After removal of 0 bases from V and 8 bases from J, the junction contained 7 bases not matched to a gene. Germline V gene sequence: CDR1 SGHDN, CDR2 FVKESK. The chain's CDR3 is CASSQEAGGSYEQFF. For the CDR3, the DNA is TGTGCCAGCAGCCAAGAGGCAGGGGGTTCGTATGAGCAGTTCTTC.

The rearrangement uses TRBV7-9 and TRBJ1-1, with 8 bases aligning to TRBD1. The V gene's germline CDR1 is SEHNR and CDR2 FQNEAQ (reference sequence). The CDR3 contains 16 residues. V lost 1 base and J lost 1; bases outside the gene matches: 5. CDR3 protein: CASSLGGTGENTEAFF. The CDR3 region has the DNA TGTGCCAGCAGCTTAGGTGGGACAGGCGAGAACACTGAAGCTTTCTTT.

This clone occurred a few times. The chain has TRBV7-9 and TRBJ1-6; D gene ambiguous. The CDR3 length is 15 residues. The germline CDR1 and CDR2 sequences are SEHNR and FQNEAQ (reference sequence). Trimming shortened V by 1 base and J by 9 bases, and 13 bases separated the two germline ends. CDR3 sequence (DNA): TGTGCCAGCAGCTTAGACGGCCGACTGGGTTCACCCCTCCACTTT. It is translated as CASSLDGRLGSPLHF.

The chain links TRBV5-1 to TRBJ2-3; D is perhaps TRBD2 (7 bases). Germline values: CDR1 SGHRS, CDR2 YFSETQ. Trimming took off 3 bases at V and 2 bases at J, with 13 bases between the two ends. The CDR3 is 15 residues long. CDR3 sequence reads: CASSYAGANTDTQYF. The CDR3 DNA follows: TGCGCCAGCAGCTATGCGGGGGCGAACACAGATACGCAGTATTTT.

This clone appeared a few times. The chain couples TRBV24-1 to TRBJ2-2; 12 bases align to TRBD1. The ends lost 4 bases at V and 2 bases at J; junction bases unmatched: 10. The CDR3 covers 19 residues. Germline V CDR1 and CDR2: KGHDR, SFDVKD. This CDR3 reads CATSDPTGTGGINTGELFF. Written as DNA, the CDR3 is TGTGCCACCAGTGACCCCACCGGGACAGGGGGCATAAACACCGGGGAGCTGTTTTTT.

The chain uses TRBV2 and TRBJ1-2; D is uncertain. From germline, CDR1 is SNHLY and CDR2 FYNNEI. The V gene lost 3 bases and the J gene lost 7 bases, with 12 bases spanning the gap. CDR3 length: 13 residues. The CDR3 reads CASSDSGFGGYTF. CDR3 bases: TGTGCCAGCAGTGACTCCGGTTTCGGTGGCTACACCTTC. Based on the CDR3 plus reference TRBV2 and TRBJ1-2, the full variable domain is EPEVTQTPSHQVTQMGQEVILRCVPISNHLYFYWYRQILGQKVEFLVSFYNNEISEKSEIFDDQFSVERPDGSNFTLKIRSTKLEDSAMYFCASSDSGFGGYTFGSGTRLTVV.

The rearrangement joins TRBV10-3 to TRBJ2-7; TRBD1 matches 10 bases. The CDR3 has 14 amino acids. The ends lost 4 bases at V and 5 bases at J; junction bases unmatched: 5. CDR1 and CDR2 from the germline V gene are ENHRY and SYGVKD. The CDR3 loop reads CAISAGTGVHEQYF. In DNA, the CDR3 is TGTGCCATCAGTGCCGGGACAGGGGTACACGAGCAGTACTTC.

The rearrangement joins TRBV7-8 to TRBJ2-6; tentatively, D is TRBD1 (5 bases). The ends were cut back, 1 base at V and 3 bases at J, with 16 bases in the middle. CDR3 length: 18 amino acids. CDR1 and CDR2 (germline): SGHVS, FQNEAQ. The CDR3 nucleotides are TGTGCCAGCAGCTTAGAGCTGGCCGACAGAATTGGGGCCAACGTCCTGACTTTC. Translation gives CASSLELADRIGANVLTF. Complete variable domain (other parts from reference TRBV7-8 and TRBJ2-6): GAGVSQSPRYKVAKRGQDVALRCDPISGHVSLFWYQQALGQGPEFLTYFQNEAQLDKSGLPSDRFFAERPEGSVSTLKIQRTQQEDSAVYLCASSLELADRIGANVLTFGAGSRLTVL.

The chain joins TRBV27 to TRBJ2-1; weak D call: TRBD2 (5 bases). V gave up 2 bases and J gave up 0 bases, with 5 bases separating them. The CDR3 runs 14 residues. Germline assignment: CDR1 MNHEY and CDR2 SMNVEV (reference sequence). Here the CDR3 reads CASSLGSSYNEQFF. For the CDR3, the DNA is TGTGCCAGCAGTTTAGGGAGCTCCTACAATGAGCAGTTCTTC.

This chain links TRBV7-9 with TRBJ1-4; D gene ambiguous. Trimming pared 9 bases from V and 0 bases from J, leaving 11 bases between. CDR1 and CDR2 (germline): SEHNR, FQNEAQ (reference sequence). The CDR3 runs 14 residues. Here the CDR3 DNA reads TGTGCCAGTGGCAGCGTTGCAACTAATGAAAAACTGTTTTTT. Residues: CASGSVATNEKLFF.

This clone was recorded only once. This chain links TRBV10-3 with TRBJ2-7; the D gene is possibly TRBD1 (5 bases). Trimming took off 8 bases at V and 10 bases at J, with 18 bases between the two ends. The length of the CDR3 is 12 residues. Germline CDR1 is ENHRY and CDR2 is SYGVKD. The CDR3 here is CAIAQQDPVQYF. In DNA, the CDR3 is TGTGCCATCGCCCAACAGGATCCCGTACAGTACTTC.

The chain links TRBV7-2 to TRBJ1-5; no clear D. Germline V gives CDR1 SGHTA, CDR2 FQGNSA. This CDR3 contains 16 residues. V lost 1 base and J lost 2, with 12 bases in between. CDR3 amino acids: CASSLGRNRGNQPQHF. The CDR3, as DNA: TGTGCCAGCAGCTTAGGCAGAAATCGGGGCAATCAGCCCCAGCATTTT.

This rearrangement joins TRBV11-1 to TRBJ2-3, with 7 bases identical to TRBD2. Germline CDR1 reads SGHAT; CDR2 reads FQDESV (reference sequence). Germline trimming cut 4 bases from V and 0 bases from J; bases unmatched to any gene: 4. The CDR3 has 15 residues. CDR3 sequence (DNA): TGTGCCAGCAGCTGGGGCGGGGGTAGCACAGATACGCAGTATTTT. Translating gives CASSWGGGSTDTQYF.

The V and J genes are TRBV7-8 and TRBJ1-5; D gene uncertain. This CDR3 comprises 13 residues. Germline V lookup: CDR1 SGHVS, CDR2 FQNEAQ. Between the trimmed V and J ends, which lost 5 bases and 1 base, there was a span of 6 bases. In nucleotides, the CDR3 is TGTGCCAGCAGCGTCAGAAGCAATCAGCCCCAGCATTTT. It specifies CASSVRSNQPQHF.

The chain is built from TRBV5-1 and TRBJ1-1; D remains ambiguous. Germline-derived CDR1 and CDR2 are SGHRS and YFSETQ. The CDR3 is 15 amino acids. Trimming cost V 1 base and J 3 bases, with 13 bases left between them. The CDR3 sequence is CASSLLGVPHTEAFF. The CDR3 DNA follows: TGCGCCAGCAGCTTGCTCGGTGTGCCGCACACTGAAGCTTTCTTT.

This chain connects TRBV6-1 to TRBJ1-2; TRBD1 matches at 10 bases. Germline V gene lookup returns CDR1 MNHNS and CDR2 SASEGT. The CDR3 runs 14 residues. The ends lost 3 bases at V and 4 bases at J; junction bases unmatched: 2. The CDR3 bases are TGTGCCAGCAGTGAGACAGGGGGCCCCTATGGCTACACCTTC. This codes for CASSETGGPYGYTF.

J is TRBJ1-5 and V is TRBV27, with D unresolved. This CDR3 is built from 13 residues. With 3 bases removed from V and 4 bases from J, the gap between germline ends came to 7 bases. CDR1 is MNHEY and CDR2 is SMNVEV in the germline V gene (reference sequence). This CDR3 reads CASSLLDNQPQHF. The CDR3 DNA sequence: TGTGCCAGCAGTTTGCTAGATAATCAGCCCCAGCATTTT.

This chain uses TRBV28 with TRBJ2-6; D is uncertain. Trimming left V 7 bases short and J 1 base short, with 17 bases between. CDR3 length: 17 residues. The germline V gene encodes CDR1 MDHEN and CDR2 SYDVKM. CDR3 protein: CASKNGPPGSGANVLTF. CDR3 DNA sequence: TGTGCCAGCAAGAACGGCCCCCCGGGTTCTGGGGCCAACGTCCTGACTTTC.

The genes are TRBV28 and TRBJ1-4; 7 bases are a match to TRBD1. J gave up 8 bases and V 6 bases, and 9 bases lay outside the gene matches. Per the germline V gene, CDR1 is MDHEN and CDR2 is SYDVKM. The CDR3 contains 14 residues. This chain's CDR3 is CASREQGSWEKLFF. The CDR3 DNA follows: TGTGCCAGCAGGGAACAGGGGTCCTGGGAAAAACTGTTTTTT. Together with reference TRBV28 and TRBJ1-4, the CDR3 gives the full variable domain: DVKVTQSSRYLVKRTGEKVFLECVQDMDHENMFWYRQDPGLGLRLIYFSYDVKMKEKGDIPEGYSVSREKKERFSLILESASTNQTSMYLCASREQGSWEKLFFGSGTQLSVL.

The rearrangement joins TRBV2 to TRBJ1-5, with 8 bases that match TRBD1. After removal of 6 bases from V and 4 bases from J, the junction contained 8 bases not matched to a gene. This CDR3 contains 15 residues. Germline V gene lookup returns CDR1 SNHLY and CDR2 FYNNEI. The CDR3 bases are TGTGCCAGCAGCCTAGGGACAGGCCAAAATCAGCCCCAGCATTTT. Translated: CASSLGTGQNQPQHF. The complete variable domain, with remaining parts taken from reference TRBV2 and TRBJ1-5, reads EPEVTQTPSHQVTQMGQEVILRCVPISNHLYFYWYRQILGQKVEFLVSFYNNEISEKSEIFDDQFSVERPDGSNFTLKIRSTKLEDSAMYFCASSLGTGQNQPQHFGDGTRLSIL.

This chain links TRBV4-1 with TRBJ2-7; D may be TRBD1 (5 bases). Germline CDR1 is MGHRA and CDR2 is YSYEKL. This CDR3 has 14 amino acids. Between the trimmed V and J ends, which lost 1 base and 1 base, there was a span of 8 bases. The CDR3 nucleotides are TGCGCCAGCAGCCAAGGTCAGGGATCCTACGAGCAGTACTTC. Protein: CASSQGQGSYEQYF.

This rearrangement joins TRBV5-8 to TRBJ1-1; 8 positions match TRBD1. The germline CDR1 and CDR2 sequences are SGHTS and YDEGEE. J gave up 6 bases and V 7 bases, and 11 bases lay outside the gene matches. CDR3 length equals 14 residues. DNA of the CDR3: TGTGCCAGCTTGGCGCCGGACAGGGCTGCTGAAGCTTTCTTT. Its translation: CASLAPDRAAEAFF.

The chain has TRBV3-1 (or the pseudogene TRBV3-2) and TRBJ1-3; no definite D call. The CDR3 spans 15 residues. With 0 bases removed from V and 2 bases from J, the gap between germline ends came to 8 bases. CDR1 and CDR2 (germline): LGHDT, YNNKEL (reference sequence). The CDR3 DNA sequence: TGTGCCAGCAGCCAAGATGGCGGGACTGGAAACACCATATATTTT. Amino acid sequence: CASSQDGGTGNTIYF.

The chain carries TRBV5-1 and TRBJ2-3; D might be TRBD2 (5 bases). CDR3 length equals 15 residues. V dropped 4 bases and J dropped 5 bases, with 17 bases sitting between them. Germline V CDR1 and CDR2: SGHRS, YFSETQ. Here the CDR3 reads CASSPRRLGLDTQYF. CDR3 sequence (DNA): TGCGCCAGCAGCCCCCGCCGACTCGGACTAGATACGCAGTATTTT.

The chain links TRBV5-5 to TRBJ2-7, with 9 bases matching TRBD1. V shed 4 bases and J 4 bases; nucleotides not matched to a gene: 3. Germline CDR1 is SGHKS and CDR2 is YYEKEE (reference sequence). This CDR3 spans 13 amino acids. The DNA of the CDR3 is TGTGCCAGCAGCGCGGGACAGGGTTACGAGCAGTACTTC. It encodes CASSAGQGYEQYF.

This chain connects TRBV28 to TRBJ2-7, with 11 bases lining up with TRBD2. The CDR3 is 14 amino acids. The germline CDR1 and CDR2 sequences are MDHEN and SYDVKM. Trimming cost V 6 bases and J 2 bases; bases outside gene matches: 3. CDR3 in amino acids: CASRSSGGAYEQYF. The CDR3, as DNA: TGTGCCAGCAGGAGTAGCGGGGGGGCCTACGAGCAGTACTTC.

This chain joins TRBV5-4 and TRBJ2-1; a weak D match, TRBD1 (7 bases). CDR1 is SGHNT and CDR2 is YYREEE in the germline V gene (reference sequence). V lost 4 bases and J 5 bases, leaving 19 bases between the germline ends. The CDR3 length is 16 residues. The CDR3 region has the DNA TGTGCCAGCAGCCCGCAGGGGGGCGGTCGAAACAATGAGCAGTTCTTC. Residues: CASSPQGGGRNNEQFF.

The chain joins TRBV11-1 to TRBJ2-3; D remains ambiguous. The CDR3 totals 15 residues. Germline lookup yields CDR1 SGHAT and CDR2 FQDESV (reference sequence). Trimming left V 5 bases short and J 0 bases short, with 12 bases between. The CDR3 is CASSRRRASTDTQYF. CDR3 DNA sequence: TGTGCCAGCAGCCGTAGGAGAGCTAGCACAGATACGCAGTATTTT.

The chain uses TRBV7-2 and TRBJ2-5, with 8 bases lining up with TRBD2. CDR1 and CDR2 from the germline V gene are SGHTA and FQGNSA. The CDR3 contains 15 residues. J lost 5 bases, V lost 0 bases, and 5 bases had no gene match. CDR3 DNA sequence: TGTGCCAGCAGCTTAGCGCGGGGACTAGGGGAGACCCAGTACTTC. Its protein is CASSLARGLGETQYF.

The chain combines TRBV15 with TRBJ2-1; 13 bases line up with TRBD2. In germline, CDR1 is LNHNV, CDR2 YYDKDF (reference sequence). V dropped 0 bases and J dropped 9; count of bases not matched to a gene: 8. The CDR3 has 17 amino acids. The CDR3 DNA is TGTGCCACCAGCAGAGAAGGACTAGCGGGGGAGCTCGCTGAGCAGTTCTTC. This translates into CATSREGLAGELAEQFF.